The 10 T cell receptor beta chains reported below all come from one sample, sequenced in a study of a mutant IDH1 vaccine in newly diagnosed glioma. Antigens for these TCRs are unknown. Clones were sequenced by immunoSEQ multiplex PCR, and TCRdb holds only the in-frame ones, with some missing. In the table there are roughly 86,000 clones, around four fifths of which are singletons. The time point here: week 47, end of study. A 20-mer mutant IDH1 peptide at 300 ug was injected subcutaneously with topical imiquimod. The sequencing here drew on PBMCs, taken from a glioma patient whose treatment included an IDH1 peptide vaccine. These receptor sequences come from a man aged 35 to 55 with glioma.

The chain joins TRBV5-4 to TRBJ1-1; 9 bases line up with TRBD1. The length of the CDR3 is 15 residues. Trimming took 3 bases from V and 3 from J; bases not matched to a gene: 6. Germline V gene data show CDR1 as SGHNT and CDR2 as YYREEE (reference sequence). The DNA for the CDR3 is TGTGCCAGCAGCTGGAAAAGGACAGGGGACACTGAAGCTTTCTTT. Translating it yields CASSWKRTGDTEAFF.

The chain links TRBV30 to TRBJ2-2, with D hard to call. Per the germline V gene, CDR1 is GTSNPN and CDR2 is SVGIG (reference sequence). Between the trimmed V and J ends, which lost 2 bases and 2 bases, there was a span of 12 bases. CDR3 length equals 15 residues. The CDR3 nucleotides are TGTGCCTGGAGTCCCCGGGCCGACAACACCGGGGAGCTGTTTTTT. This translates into CAWSPRADNTGELFF.

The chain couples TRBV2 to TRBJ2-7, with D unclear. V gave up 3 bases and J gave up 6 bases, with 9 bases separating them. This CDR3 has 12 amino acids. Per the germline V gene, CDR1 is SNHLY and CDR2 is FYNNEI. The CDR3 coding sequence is TGTGCCAGCAGTGAGCGGTGGTCCGAGCAGTACTTC. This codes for CASSERWSEQYF.

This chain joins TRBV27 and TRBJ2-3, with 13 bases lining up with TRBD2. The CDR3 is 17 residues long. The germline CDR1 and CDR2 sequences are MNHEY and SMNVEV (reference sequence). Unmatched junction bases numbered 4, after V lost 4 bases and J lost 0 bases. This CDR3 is CASSSGLAGPSTDTQYF. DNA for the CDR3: TGTGCCAGCAGTTCGGGACTAGCGGGACCTAGCACAGATACGCAGTATTTT.

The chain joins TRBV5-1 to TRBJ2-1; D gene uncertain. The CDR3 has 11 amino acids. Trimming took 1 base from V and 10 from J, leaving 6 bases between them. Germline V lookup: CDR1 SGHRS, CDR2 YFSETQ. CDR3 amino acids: CASSLNREQFF. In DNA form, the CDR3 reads TGCGCCAGCAGCTTGAACCGAGAGCAGTTCTTC.

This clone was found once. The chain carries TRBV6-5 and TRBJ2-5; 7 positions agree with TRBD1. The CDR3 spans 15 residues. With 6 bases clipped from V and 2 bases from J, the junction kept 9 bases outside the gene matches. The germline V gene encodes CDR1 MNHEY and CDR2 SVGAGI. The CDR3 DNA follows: TGTGCCAGCAGCTTGACAGGGTCCCGGCAAGAGACCCAGTACTTC. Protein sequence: CASSLTGSRQETQYF.

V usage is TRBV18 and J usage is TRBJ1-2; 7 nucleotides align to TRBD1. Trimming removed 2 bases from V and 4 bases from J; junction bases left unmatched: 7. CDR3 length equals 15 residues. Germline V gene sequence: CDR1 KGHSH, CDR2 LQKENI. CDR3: CASSPRQGDGYGYTF. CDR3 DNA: TGTGCCAGCTCACCAAGGCAGGGGGATGGCTATGGCTACACCTTC.

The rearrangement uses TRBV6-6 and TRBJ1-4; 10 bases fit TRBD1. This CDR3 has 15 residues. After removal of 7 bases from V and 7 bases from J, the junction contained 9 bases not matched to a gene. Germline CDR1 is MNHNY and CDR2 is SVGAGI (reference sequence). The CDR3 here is CASKPPGQGTEKLFF. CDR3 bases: TGTGCCAGCAAACCTCCGGGACAGGGGACTGAAAAACTGTTTTTT.

The CDR3, as DNA: TGTGCCACCAAGGCGGGGCAGGGGATCAATCAGCCCCAGCATTTT. This sequence encodes CATKAGQGINQPQHF. The V call is TRBV19, the J call TRBJ1-5, with D possibly matching TRBD1 (6 bases). The CDR3 covers 15 residues. With 10 bases removed from V and 3 bases from J, the gap between germline ends came to 19 bases. Germline assignment: CDR1 LNHDA and CDR2 SQIVND (reference sequence).

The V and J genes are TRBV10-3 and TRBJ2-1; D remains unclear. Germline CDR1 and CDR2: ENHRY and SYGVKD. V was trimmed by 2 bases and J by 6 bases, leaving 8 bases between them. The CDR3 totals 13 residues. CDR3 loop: CAISERTGNEQFF. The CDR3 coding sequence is TGTGCCATCAGTGAGAGGACGGGCAATGAGCAGTTCTTC.